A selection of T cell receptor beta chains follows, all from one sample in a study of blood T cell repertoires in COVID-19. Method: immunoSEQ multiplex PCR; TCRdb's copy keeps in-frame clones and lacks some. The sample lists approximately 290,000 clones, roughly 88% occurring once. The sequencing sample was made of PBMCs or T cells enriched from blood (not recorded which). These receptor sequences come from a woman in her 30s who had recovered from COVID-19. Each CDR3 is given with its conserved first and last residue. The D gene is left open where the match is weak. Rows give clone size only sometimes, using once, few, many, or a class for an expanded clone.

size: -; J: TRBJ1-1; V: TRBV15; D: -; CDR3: CATSTRDTEAFF; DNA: TGTGCCACCAGCACCAGGGACACTGAAGCTTTCTTT
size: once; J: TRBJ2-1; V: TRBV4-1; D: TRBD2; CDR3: CASSQGLAIYNEQFF; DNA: TGCGCCAGCAGCCAAGGACTAGCGATATACAATGAGCAGTTCTTC
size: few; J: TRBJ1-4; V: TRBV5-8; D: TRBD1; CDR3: CASRDPGQGDKKLFF; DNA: TGTGCCAGCAGGGATCCGGGACAGGGAGATAAAAAACTGTTTTTT
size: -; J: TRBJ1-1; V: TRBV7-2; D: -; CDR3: CASSSYRVEAAFF; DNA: TGTGCCAGCAGCTCCTATCGGGTGGAGGCCGCTTTCTTT
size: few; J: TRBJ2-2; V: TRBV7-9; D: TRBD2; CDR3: CASSPIRGGTGELFF; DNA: TGTGCCAGCAGCCCCATTCGCGGGGGCACCGGGGAGCTGTTTTTT
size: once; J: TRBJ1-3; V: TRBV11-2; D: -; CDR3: CASSSRQTLSGNTIYF; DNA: TGTGCCAGCAGCTCCAGACAGACCCTCTCTGGAAACACCATATATTTT
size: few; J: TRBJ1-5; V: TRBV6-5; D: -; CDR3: CASSYSRGRQPQHF; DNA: TGTGCCAGCAGTTACTCCCGAGGGAGGCAGCCCCAGCATTTT
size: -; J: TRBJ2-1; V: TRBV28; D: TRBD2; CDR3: CASSLADRGNEQFF; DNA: TGTGCCAGCAGCCTAGCGGATAGGGGCAATGAGCAGTTCTTC
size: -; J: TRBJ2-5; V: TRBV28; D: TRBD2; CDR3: CASSSPRAGGMETQYF; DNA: TGTGCCAGCAGTTCTCCGAGAGCGGGGGGGATGGAGACCCAGTACTTC
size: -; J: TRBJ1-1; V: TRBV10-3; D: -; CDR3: CAISESRDTEAFF; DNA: TGTGCCATCAGTGAGTCGAGGGACACTGAAGCTTTCTTT
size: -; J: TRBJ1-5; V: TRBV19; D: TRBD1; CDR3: CASSTRQGKQPQHF; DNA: TGTGCCAGTAGTACTAGACAGGGGAAGCAGCCCCAGCATTTT
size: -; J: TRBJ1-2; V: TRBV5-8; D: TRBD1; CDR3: CASSFRQGYDYTF; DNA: TGTGCCAGCAGCTTCAGACAGGGATACGACTACACCTTC
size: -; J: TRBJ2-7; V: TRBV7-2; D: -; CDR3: CASSLVRDSEQYF; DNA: TGTGCCAGCAGCTTAGTGCGGGACAGCGAGCAGTACTTC
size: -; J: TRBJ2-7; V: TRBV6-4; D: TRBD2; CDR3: CASSESGTSSYEQYF; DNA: TGTGCCAGCAGCGAGAGCGGGACGAGCTCCTACGAGCAGTACTTC
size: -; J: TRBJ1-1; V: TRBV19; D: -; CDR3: CASSLPQQGMRTEAFF; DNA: TGTGCCAGTAGCCTTCCTCAACAGGGCATGAGGACTGAAGCTTTCTTT
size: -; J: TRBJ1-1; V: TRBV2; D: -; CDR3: CASIVNSLNTEAFF; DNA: TGTGCCAGCATTGTGAACAGTTTGAACACTGAAGCTTTCTTT
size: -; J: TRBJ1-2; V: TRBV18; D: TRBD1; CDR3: CASSPLGQGYYGYTF; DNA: TGTGCCAGCTCACCACTGGGACAGGGGTACTATGGCTACACCTTC
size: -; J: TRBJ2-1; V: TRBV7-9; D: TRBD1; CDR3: CASMSPRGSYNEQFF; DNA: TGTGCCAGCATGAGTCCCAGGGGGTCCTACAATGAGCAGTTCTTC
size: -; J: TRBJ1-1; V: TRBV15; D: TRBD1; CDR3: CATSTNFQTGENTEAFF; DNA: TGTGCCACCAGCACCAACTTCCAGACAGGGGAGAACACTGAAGCTTTCTTT
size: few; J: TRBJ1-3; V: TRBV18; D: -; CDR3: CASSPRVLNSGNTIYF; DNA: TGTGCCAGCTCACCCCGGGTCCTGAACTCTGGAAACACCATATATTTT